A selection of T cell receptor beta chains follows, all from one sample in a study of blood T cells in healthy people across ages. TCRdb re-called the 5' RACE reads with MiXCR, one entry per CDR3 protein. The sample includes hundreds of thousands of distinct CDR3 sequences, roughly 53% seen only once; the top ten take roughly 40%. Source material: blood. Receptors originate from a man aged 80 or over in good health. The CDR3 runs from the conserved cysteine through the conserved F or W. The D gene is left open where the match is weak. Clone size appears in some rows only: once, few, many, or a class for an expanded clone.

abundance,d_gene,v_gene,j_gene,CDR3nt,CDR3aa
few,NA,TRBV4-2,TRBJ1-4,TGTGCCAGCAGCCAAGATATTGAGGGACTAAATGAAAAACTGTTTTTT,CASSQDIEGLNEKLFF
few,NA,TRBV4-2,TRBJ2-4,TGTGCCAGCAGCCAAGATAGCGGCGGACTAGCCAAAAACATTCAGTACTTC,CASSQDSGGLAKNIQYF
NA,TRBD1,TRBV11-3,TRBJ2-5,TGTGCCAGCAGCCCCACAGGGGGCAGGCAAGAGACCCAGTACTTC,CASSPTGGRQETQYF
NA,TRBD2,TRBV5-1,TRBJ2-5,TGCGCCAGCAGCTTGGCCGGGGGGGGCGGACAGGAGACCCAGTACTTC,CASSLAGGGGQETQYF
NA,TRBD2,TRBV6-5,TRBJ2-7,TGTGCCAGCAGTTACTCGATGCCCTCCTGGAGGCCCTCAGCGGGATCCTACGAGCAGTACTTC,CASSYSMPSWRPSAGSYEQYF
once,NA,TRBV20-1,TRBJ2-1,TGCAGTGCTAGTTACCGCCCAATGAACAATGAGCAGTTCTTC,CSASYRPMNNEQFF
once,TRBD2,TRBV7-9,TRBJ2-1,TGTGCCAGCAGCTTAGCTAGCGGGAGTATAAATGAGCAGTTCTTC,CASSLASGSINEQFF
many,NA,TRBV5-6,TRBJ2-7,TGTGCCAGCAGCCTTTCCGGGGCCTACTACGAGCAGTACTTC,CASSLSGAYYEQYF
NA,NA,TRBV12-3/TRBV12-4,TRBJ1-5,TGTGCCAGCAGCTTGGCCGGGGGCACCTACAATCAGCCCCAGCATTTT,CASSLAGGTYNQPQHF
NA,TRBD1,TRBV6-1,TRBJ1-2,TGTGCCAGCAGTGTTCGCGGGACAGGGGTATTGGACTATGGCTACACCTTC,CASSVRGTGVLDYGYTF
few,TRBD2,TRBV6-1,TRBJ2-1,TGTGCCAGCAGTAACTCCCCGGCGGGAGTAAATGAGCAGTTCTTC,CASSNSPAGVNEQFF
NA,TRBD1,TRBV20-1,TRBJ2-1,TGCAGTGCTATCCTCAGGGGGCGATCAGTAGGAGAGCAGTTCTTC,CSAILRGRSVGEQFF
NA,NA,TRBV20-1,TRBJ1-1,TGCAGTGCTAGAGGCCCACCATGGACCCTAACACCTGAAGCTTTCTTT,CSARGPPWTLTPEAFF
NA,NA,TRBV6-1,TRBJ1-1,TGTGCCAGCAGCCCCCTGGCGACTACAGCTAACACTGAAGCTTTCTTT,CASSPLATTANTEAFF
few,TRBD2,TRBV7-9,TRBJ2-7,TGTGCCAGCAGCTTTTTTGAAGTAGCGGGAGCGCGGGAGCAGTACTTC,CASSFFEVAGAREQYF
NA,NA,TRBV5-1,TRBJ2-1,TGCGCCAGCAGCAAGGGCCCTAGCTACAATGAGCAGTTCTTC,CASSKGPSYNEQFF
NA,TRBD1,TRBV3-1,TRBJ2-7,TGTGCCAGCAGCCAAAGGGGGACAGCCCCCTCCGAGCAGTACTTC,CASSQRGTAPSEQYF
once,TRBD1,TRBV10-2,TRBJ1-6,TGCGCCAGCAGCCGACAGGGGGATTATAATTCACCCCTCCACTTT,CASSRQGDYNSPLHF
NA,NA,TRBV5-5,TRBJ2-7,TGTGCCACCGGACAACTTAGCTCCTACGAGCAGTACTTC,CATGQLSSYEQYF
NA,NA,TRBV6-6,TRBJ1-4,TGTGCCTGCAGTTATTTCGACAGGCCAACTAATGAAAAACTGTTTTTT,CACSYFDRPTNEKLFF
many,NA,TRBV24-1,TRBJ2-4,TGTGCCACCAGTGGTCCGGAGGGAAACATTCAGTACTTC,CATSGPEGNIQYF
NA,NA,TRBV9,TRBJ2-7,TGTGCCAGCAGCGTAGTCGGGACTGACTCCCGCGAGCAGTACTTC,CASSVVGTDSREQYF